This T cell receptor (beta chain) was identified in a study of cytomegalovirus exposure and HLA in healthy donors. Regarding the study as a whole: A classifier reportedly called cytomegalovirus status with high sensitivity and specificity.

CDR1 is SGHAT, CDR2 FQNNGV, per germline. Trimming removed 3 bases at V and 5 bases at J, with 10 bases between. The CDR3 extends over 13 amino acids. 13 Jbeta primers and 60 Vbeta primers were used for the PCR. Assay: immunoSEQ multiplex PCR; the TCRdb copy retains only in-frame clones and omits some. The repertoire holds over 200,000 clones, with around 76% as singletons. As to this clone: Its target is unknown.

The chain has TRBV11-2 and TRBJ1-1, with D possibly TRBD1 on 6 matching bases. The source of this sequence is a man aged 35 to 55 in good health and CMV-seropositive. Input material: PBMCs. The DNA for the CDR3 is TGTGCCAGCAGCTTTACAGGGTTGACTGAAGCTTTCTTT. Encoded protein: CASSFTGLTEAFF.